The rows below give T cell receptor beta chains drawn from one sample of a study of OX40 agonist ivuxolimab in advanced cancers. TCRdb keeps only in-frame clones here, not all; method: immunoSEQ multiplex PCR. The sample has 80,000 to 100,000 clones; 85% to 90% are singletons. This specimen consisted of CD4+ or CD8+ T cells sorted from blood, obtained in a trial of the OX40 agonist ivuxolimab. Receptors were obtained from an adult with an advanced solid tumor such as melanoma, head and neck, liver or kidney cancer. The CDR3 runs from the conserved cysteine through the conserved F or W. D genes are given only for firm matches. Clone size is stated in some rows and not others, as once, few, many or a class when expanded.

TRBJ2-1,TRBV30,-,TRBD1,TGTGCCAGACGCGGACAGGGGGGGTCCAATGAGCAGTTCTTC,CARRGQGGSNEQFF
TRBJ2-2,TRBV4-3,-,-,TGCGCCAGCAGCCAAGATGGAGACGGGGCTGCGAACACCGGGGAGCTGTTTTTT,CASSQDGDGAANTGELFF
TRBJ1-3,TRBV11-2,-,-,TGTGCCAGCAGCTTAGCGGGGGGACCTGGAAACACCATATATTTT,CASSLAGGPGNTIYF
TRBJ1-1,TRBV5-6,-,TRBD1,TGTGCCAGCAGCTTGGGTGCGCGACAGGGAAGTGATGCTTTCTTT,CASSLGARQGSDAFF
TRBJ2-5,TRBV4-1,once,-,TGCGCCAGCAGCCAAGTCCCAAAGCCCTCATTTGAGACCCAGTACTTC,CASSQVPKPSFETQYF
TRBJ2-7,TRBV23-1,once,TRBD1,TGCGCCAGCAGTCAATCCCTGCGGCGGGACAGGGGCTTTAAAGGTACCTACGAGCAGTACTTC,CASSQSLRRDRGFKGTYEQYF
TRBJ2-3,TRBV7-8,-,TRBD2,TGTGCCAGCAGCTTGGGACTAGCGGGGGCCACAGATACGCAGTATTTT,CASSLGLAGATDTQYF
TRBJ2-7,TRBV29-1,-,-,TGCAGCGTTGCACCCCAGACGGACGAGCAGTACTTC,CSVAPQTDEQYF
TRBJ2-3,TRBV7-3,-,-,TGTGCCAGCAAAGAGGGTCGAGGAGATACGCAGTATTTT,CASKEGRGDTQYF
TRBJ1-2,TRBV7-2,-,-,TGTGCCAGCAGCCCTGACAGGAACTATGGCTACACCTTC,CASSPDRNYGYTF
TRBJ1-1,TRBV14,-,-,TGTGCCAGCAGCCAAGATTTGGGGGGGACTGAAGCTTTCTTT,CASSQDLGGTEAFF
TRBJ2-3,TRBV2,-,TRBD2,TGTGCCAGCAGTGCGGGACTAGCGGGGGGAGATACGCAGTATTTT,CASSAGLAGGDTQYF
TRBJ1-4,TRBV18,-,-,TGTGCCAGCTCACTTTACAGGTCGGAGGAAAAACTGTTTTTT,CASSLYRSEEKLFF
TRBJ2-5,TRBV10-3,-,-,TGTGCCATCAATCCGGGGGCTGGGGGTGAGACCCAGTACTTC,CAINPGAGGETQYF
TRBJ1-3,TRBV28,-,-,TGTGCCAGCAGTCCGTACCACTCTGGAAACACCATATATTTT,CASSPYHSGNTIYF